These 5 T cell receptor beta chains were all obtained from the same sample, sequenced in a study of blood T cell repertoires in COVID-19. The assay was immunoSEQ multiplex PCR, and TCRdb's table has in-frame clones only and misses some. The table includes about 220,000 clones, 70% to 90% detected once. Sequencing was done on a sample of peripheral blood. These receptors were taken from a woman in her seventies with COVID-19, enrolled during active disease.

The V call is TRBV19, the J call TRBJ2-7, with TRBD1 matching 9 bases. The V and J ends lost 3 bases and 0 bases, in that order; junction bases with no gene match: 15. CDR3 length: 19 amino acids. Germline loops: CDR1 LNHDA, CDR2 SQIVND (reference sequence). The CDR3 bases are TGTGCCAGTAGTATCAAGGGCACTGATTGGGACAGGGCCTCCTACGAGCAGTACTTC. Amino acids: CASSIKGTDWDRASYEQYF.

This clone appeared once. This sequence joins TRBV7-2 and TRBJ2-4; TRBD1 matches at 9 bases. This CDR3 spans 16 amino acids. The junction had 12 bases not matched to a gene; V was cut back by 5 bases and J by 7 bases. Germline V lookup: CDR1 SGHTA, CDR2 FQGNSA. The CDR3 DNA is TGTGCCAGCAGCGCCCGGGACAGGGTCTCTACGAACATTCAGTACTTC. Its translation: CASSARDRVSTNIQYF.

The V call is TRBV7-9, the J call TRBJ1-1; TRBD1 agrees at 7 bases. After removal of 5 bases from V and 5 bases from J, the junction contained 8 bases not matched to a gene. This CDR3 is 14 amino acids long. The germline V gene has CDR1 SEHNR and CDR2 FQNEAQ (reference sequence). The CDR3 is CASSPDRVWTEAFF. Here the CDR3 DNA reads TGTGCCAGCAGCCCAGACAGGGTGTGGACTGAAGCTTTCTTT.

This clone was observed a few times. The rearrangement joins TRBV23-1 to TRBJ2-1, with D possibly being TRBD2 (7 bases). TRBV23-1 is an ORF, with its function uncertain. This CDR3 has 18 residues. Trimming left V 8 bases short and J 3 bases short, with 26 bases between. The CDR3 region is CASEDERGGIIFYNEQFF. The DNA of the CDR3 is TGCGCCAGCGAAGATGAGCGCGGGGGCATTATATTCTACAATGAGCAGTTCTTC.

In its sample, this clone was seen once. The chain links TRBV6-6 to TRBJ1-5; 8 nucleotides line up with TRBD1. The V segment lost 4 bases and the J segment 4 bases; nucleotides outside the gene matches: 6. Germline-derived CDR1 and CDR2 are MNHNY and SVGAGI (reference sequence). The CDR3 is 15 residues long. CDR3 region: CASSSQDRENQPQHF. The CDR3, as DNA: TGTGCCAGCAGTTCTCAGGACAGGGAAAATCAGCCCCAGCATTTT.